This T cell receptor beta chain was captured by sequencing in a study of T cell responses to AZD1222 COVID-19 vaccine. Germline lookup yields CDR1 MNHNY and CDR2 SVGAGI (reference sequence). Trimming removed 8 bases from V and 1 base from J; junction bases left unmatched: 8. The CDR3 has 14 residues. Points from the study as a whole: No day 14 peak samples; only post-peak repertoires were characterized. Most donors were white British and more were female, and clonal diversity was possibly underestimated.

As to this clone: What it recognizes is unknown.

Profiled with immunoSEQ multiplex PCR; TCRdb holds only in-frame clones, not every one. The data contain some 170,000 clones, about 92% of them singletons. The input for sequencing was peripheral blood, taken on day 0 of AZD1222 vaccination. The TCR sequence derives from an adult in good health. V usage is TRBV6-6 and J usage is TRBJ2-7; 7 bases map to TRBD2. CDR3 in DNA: TGTGCCAGCGGAGCGGGGATAGGTTCCTACGAGCAGTACTTC. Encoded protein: CASGAGIGSYEQYF.